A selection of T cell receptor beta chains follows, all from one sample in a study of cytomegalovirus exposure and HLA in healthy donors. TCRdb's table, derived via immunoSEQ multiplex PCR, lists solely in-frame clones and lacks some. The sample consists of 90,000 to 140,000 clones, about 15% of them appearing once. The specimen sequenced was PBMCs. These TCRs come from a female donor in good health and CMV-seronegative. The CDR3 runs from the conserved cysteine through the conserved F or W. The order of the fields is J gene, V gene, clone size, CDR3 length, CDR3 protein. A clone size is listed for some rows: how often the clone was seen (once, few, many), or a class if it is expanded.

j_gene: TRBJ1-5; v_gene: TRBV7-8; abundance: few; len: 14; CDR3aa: CASSFGQSNQPQHF
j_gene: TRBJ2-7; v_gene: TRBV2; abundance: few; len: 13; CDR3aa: CASSEVSGYEQYF
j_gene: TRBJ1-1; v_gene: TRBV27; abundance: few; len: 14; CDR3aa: CASSFTPRNTEAFF
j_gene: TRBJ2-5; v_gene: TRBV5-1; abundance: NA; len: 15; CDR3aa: CASSLGAGGRETQYF
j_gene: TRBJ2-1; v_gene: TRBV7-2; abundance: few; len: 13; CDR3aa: CASSFGTSVEQFF
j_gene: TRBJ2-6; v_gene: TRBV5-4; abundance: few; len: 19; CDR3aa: CASSLTRLAGTNRANVLTF
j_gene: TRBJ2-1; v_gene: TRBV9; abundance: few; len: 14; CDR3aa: CASSVAVHHNEQFF
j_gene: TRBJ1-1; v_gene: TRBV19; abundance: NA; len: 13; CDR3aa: CASRSTLNTEAFF
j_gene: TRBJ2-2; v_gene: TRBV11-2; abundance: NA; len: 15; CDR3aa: CASSFSGGSTGELFF
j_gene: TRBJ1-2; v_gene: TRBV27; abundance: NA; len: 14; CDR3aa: CASSVLGANYGYTF
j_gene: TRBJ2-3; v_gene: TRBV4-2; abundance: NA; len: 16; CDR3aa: CASSQRSGASTDTQYF
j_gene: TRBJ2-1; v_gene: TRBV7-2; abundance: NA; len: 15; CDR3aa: CASSPRRQAYNEQFF